This entry features one T cell receptor (beta chain) sequence. The CDR3 runs 10 residues. Germline V gene sequence: CDR1 GTSNPN, CDR2 SVGIG (reference sequence). Trimming left V 7 bases short and J 1 base short, with 4 bases between. Unique molecular identifiers were incorporated when the TCRbeta library was constructed. MiXCR, run by TCRdb on the PCR reads, gives a single entry per CDR3 protein. This table holds hundreds of thousands of distinct CDR3 sequences, approximately 12% found once. The data belong to a study of T-cell reconstitution after alpha-beta-depleted transplantation in children. Sequencing used PBMCs from the stem cell graft donor, obtained from the stem cell graft. The V and J genes are TRBV30 and TRBJ2-5; no reliable D call. This TCR came from a human donor who donated a stem cell graft to a child with combined immunodeficiency. In DNA form, the CDR3 reads TGTGCCTTATCCCAAGAGACCCAGTACTTC. Its protein is CALSQETQYF.